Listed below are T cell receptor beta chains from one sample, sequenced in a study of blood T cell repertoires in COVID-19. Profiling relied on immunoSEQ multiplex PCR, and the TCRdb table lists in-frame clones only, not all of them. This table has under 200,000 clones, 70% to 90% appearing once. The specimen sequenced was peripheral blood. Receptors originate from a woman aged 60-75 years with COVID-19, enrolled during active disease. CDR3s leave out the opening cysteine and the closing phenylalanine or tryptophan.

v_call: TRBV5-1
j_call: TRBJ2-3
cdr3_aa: ASSLAPLGDSTDTQY

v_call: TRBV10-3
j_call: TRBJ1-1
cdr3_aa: AIRTGGTDTEAF

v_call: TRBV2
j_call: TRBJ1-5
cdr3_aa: ASSEEQGVRAPQH

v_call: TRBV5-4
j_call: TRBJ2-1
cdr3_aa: ASSLVGTTNPEQF

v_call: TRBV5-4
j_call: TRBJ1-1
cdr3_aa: ASSSRTGNTEAF

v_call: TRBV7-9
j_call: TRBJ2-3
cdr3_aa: ASSLEASTQY

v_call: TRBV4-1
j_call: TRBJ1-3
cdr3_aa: ASSQALGAGNTIY

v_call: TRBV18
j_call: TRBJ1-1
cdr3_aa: ASSADRNTEAF

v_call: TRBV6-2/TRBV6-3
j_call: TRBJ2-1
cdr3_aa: ASSSLGTSVNEQF

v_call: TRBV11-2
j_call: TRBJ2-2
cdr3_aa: ASSPVGSPNTGELF

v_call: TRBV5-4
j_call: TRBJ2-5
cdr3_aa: ASSSRTEETQY

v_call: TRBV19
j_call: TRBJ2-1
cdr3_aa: ASSLVTGNSYNEQF

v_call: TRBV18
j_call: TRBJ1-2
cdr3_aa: ASSLPTGVGYT

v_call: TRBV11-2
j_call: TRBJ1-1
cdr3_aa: ASTWRGNTEAF

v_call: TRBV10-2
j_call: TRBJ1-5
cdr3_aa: ASSVALYSNQPQH

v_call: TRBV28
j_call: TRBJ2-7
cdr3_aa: ASRVTSGLLSEQY

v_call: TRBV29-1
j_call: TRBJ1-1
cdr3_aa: SVEALKMTGTGVLVAF

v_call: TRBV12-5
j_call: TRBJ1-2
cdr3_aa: ASVWTGGIYGYT

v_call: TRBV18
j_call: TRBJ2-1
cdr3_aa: ASSPTNYNEQF

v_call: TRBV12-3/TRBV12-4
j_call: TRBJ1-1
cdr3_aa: ASTSPPEKAF

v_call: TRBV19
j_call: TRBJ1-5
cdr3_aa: ASSRRQGANQPQH

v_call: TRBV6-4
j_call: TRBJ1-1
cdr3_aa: ASSDRENTEAF

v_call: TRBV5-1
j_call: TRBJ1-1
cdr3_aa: ASRRTGIQGTEAF

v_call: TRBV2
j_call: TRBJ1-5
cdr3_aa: ASRMTGSSNQPQH

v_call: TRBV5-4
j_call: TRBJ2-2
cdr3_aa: ASGETYTGELF

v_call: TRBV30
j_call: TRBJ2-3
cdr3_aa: AWARGDTQY